The 7 T cell receptor beta chains in this list originate from one sample, sequenced in a study of blood T cell repertoires in COVID-19. TCRdb's table, derived via immunoSEQ multiplex PCR, lists solely in-frame clones and lacks some. The sample lists 120,000 to 150,000 clones, roughly 84% occurring once. Sequences were obtained from peripheral blood. The receptors were sampled from a human donor with acute or convalescent COVID-19. The donor label of this sample is uncertain.

This clone was seen just once. This chain uses TRBV3-1 (or the pseudogene TRBV3-2) with TRBJ2-3; D perhaps matches TRBD2 (6 bases). Between the trimmed V and J ends, which lost 1 base and 6 bases, there was a span of 11 bases. From germline, CDR1 is LGHDT and CDR2 YNNKEL (reference sequence). The CDR3 is made up of 14 amino acids. The CDR3 bases are TGTGCCAGCAGCCAAGGTGGGGGGAGGGATACGCAGTATTTT. Protein: CASSQGGGRDTQYF.

V and J are TRBV10-2 and TRBJ1-6; D is possibly TRBD1 (5 bases). V was shortened by 4 bases and J by 5 bases, with 15 bases between the two germline ends. Germline-derived CDR1 and CDR2 are WSHSY and SAAADI. The CDR3 has 16 amino acids. As DNA, the CDR3 is TGCGCCAGCAGTGTTGACAGAGAAGCAAATAATTCACCCCTCCACTTT. It is translated as CASSVDREANNSPLHF.

The rearrangement uses TRBV9 and TRBJ1-3, with no clear D. Trimming shortened V by 4 bases and J by 0 bases, and 8 bases separated the two germline ends. The CDR3 is made up of 14 amino acids. Germline CDR1 SGDLS, CDR2 YYNGEE. The CDR3 sequence: CASSPQDSGNTIYF. The CDR3 DNA reads TGTGCCAGCAGCCCTCAGGACTCTGGAAACACCATATATTTT.

The CDR3 DNA sequence: TGTGCCATCAGTGAGTTGAACTCTGAGACAGGGAATGGCTACACCTTC. This sequence encodes CAISELNSETGNGYTF. This sequence joins TRBV10-3 and TRBJ1-2; TRBD1 agrees at 7 bases. The CDR3 sequence is 16 residues long. The V segment lost 1 base and the J segment 6 bases; nucleotides outside the gene matches: 11. From germline, CDR1 is ENHRY and CDR2 SYGVKD.

The J gene is TRBJ1-1, the V gene TRBV4-1; 11 bases align to TRBD1. V lost 4 bases to trimming and J lost 6 bases; unmatched junction nucleotides: 7. This CDR3 has 15 amino acids. Germline V gives CDR1 MGHRA, CDR2 YSYEKL. DNA of the CDR3: TGCGCCAGCAGCCTATCGGGACAGGGGGAGTCTGAAGCTTTCTTT. This codes for CASSLSGQGESEAFF.

The chain employs TRBV29-1 and TRBJ2-3; D unclear. Between the trimmed V and J ends, which lost 6 bases and 0 bases, there was a span of 10 bases. Germline CDR1 reads SQVTM; CDR2 reads ANQGSEA. The CDR3 runs to 13 residues. As DNA, the CDR3 is TGCAGCGTATCATTCTATAGCACAGATACGCAGTATTTT. This encodes CSVSFYSTDTQYF.

The chain recombines TRBV11-3 with TRBJ2-1, with 7 bases that match TRBD2. Germline V gives CDR1 SGHNT, CDR2 YENEEA. This CDR3 comprises 17 residues. With V trimmed by 0 bases and J by 7 bases, 12 bases remained unmatched. CDR3 sequence (DNA): TGTGCCAGCAGCTTAGATAGCCCTAGCGGCCATAGGAATGAGCAGTTCTTC. Translated, it gives CASSLDSPSGHRNEQFF.